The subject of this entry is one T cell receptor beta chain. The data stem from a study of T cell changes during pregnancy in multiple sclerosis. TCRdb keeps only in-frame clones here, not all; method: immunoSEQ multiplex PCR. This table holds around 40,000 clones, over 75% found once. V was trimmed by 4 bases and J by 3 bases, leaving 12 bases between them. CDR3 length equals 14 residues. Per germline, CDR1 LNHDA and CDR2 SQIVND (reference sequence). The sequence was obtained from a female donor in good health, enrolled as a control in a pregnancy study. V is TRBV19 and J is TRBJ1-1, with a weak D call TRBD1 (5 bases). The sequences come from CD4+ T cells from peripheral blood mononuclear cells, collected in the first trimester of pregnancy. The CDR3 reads CASSSRGGYTEAFF. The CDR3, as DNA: TGTGCCAGTAGTAGCCGCGGGGGATACACTGAAGCTTTCTTT.